This TCR beta chain originates from a study of early T cells in non-severe SARS-CoV-2 infection. About the research overall: Unsorted whole blood bulk RNA was sequenced, with unpaired chains.

Trimming cost V 6 bases and J 6 bases, with 17 bases left between them. The CDR3 runs to 14 residues. Attachment of unique molecular identifiers was made to individual cDNA molecules. TCRdb fed the 5' RACE reads into MiXCR, producing one record per CDR3 protein. Here the sample spans just under 30,000 distinct CDR3 sequences, more than 4.5% being singletons. This TCR was recovered from an adult who was a healthcare worker with PCR-confirmed SARS-CoV-2 infection or an uninfected control (not recorded which). The V and J genes are TRBV12-3 or TRBV12-4 and TRBJ1-1; a possible D gene is TRBD1 (6 bases). What was sequenced was whole blood. CDR3 protein: CASSSRGRAAEAFF. The CDR3 bases are TGTGCCAGCAGCTCGAGGGGGAGGGCGGCTGAAGCTTTCTTT.